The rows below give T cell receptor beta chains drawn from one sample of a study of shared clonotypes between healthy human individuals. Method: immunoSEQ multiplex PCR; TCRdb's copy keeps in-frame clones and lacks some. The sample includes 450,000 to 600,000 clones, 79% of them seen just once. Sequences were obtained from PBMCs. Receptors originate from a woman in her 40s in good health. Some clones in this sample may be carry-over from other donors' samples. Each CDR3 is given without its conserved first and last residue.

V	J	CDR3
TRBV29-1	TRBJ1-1	SVDAGNTEAF
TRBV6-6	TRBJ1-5	ASSYSTAGSNQPQH
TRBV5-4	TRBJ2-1	ASILGTSGRFEQF
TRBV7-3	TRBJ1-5	ASSQSPDQPQH
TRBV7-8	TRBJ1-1	ASSLRGPTEAF
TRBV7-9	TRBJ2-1	ASSLVGTVNEQF
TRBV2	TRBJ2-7	ASSRLAGGSYEQY
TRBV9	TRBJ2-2	ASSVRDTNTGELF
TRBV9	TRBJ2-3	ASSPGLAGTDTQY
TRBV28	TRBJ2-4	ASSLLIGRLAKNIQY
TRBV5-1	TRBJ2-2	ASSILSGRQSGELF
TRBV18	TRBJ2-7	ASSPDRGSEQY
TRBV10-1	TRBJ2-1	ASSAVRQGNPRNEQF
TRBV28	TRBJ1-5	ASSTYIGNQPQH
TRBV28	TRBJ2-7	ASSRKGAPSYEQY
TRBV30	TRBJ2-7	AWSGLAGAYEQY
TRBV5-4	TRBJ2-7	ASSLGGSAKVQY
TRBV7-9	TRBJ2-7	ASRRDTSSYEQY
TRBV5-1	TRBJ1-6	ASSWGQGASNSPLH
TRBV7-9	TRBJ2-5	ASSRLALQETQY
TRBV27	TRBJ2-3	ASSPFGTVLDTQY
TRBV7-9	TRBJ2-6	ASSLMGSGANVLT